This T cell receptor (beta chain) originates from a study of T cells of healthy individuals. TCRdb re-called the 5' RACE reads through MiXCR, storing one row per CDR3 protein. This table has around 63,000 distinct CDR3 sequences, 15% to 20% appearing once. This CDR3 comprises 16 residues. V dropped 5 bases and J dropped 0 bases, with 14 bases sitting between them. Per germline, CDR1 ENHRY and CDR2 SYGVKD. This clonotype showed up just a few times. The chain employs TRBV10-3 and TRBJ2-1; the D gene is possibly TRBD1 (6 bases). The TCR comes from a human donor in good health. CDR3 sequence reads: CAISSQGLNSYNEQFF. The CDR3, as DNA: TGTGCCATCAGTTCGCAGGGGCTAAACTCCTACAATGAGCAGTTCTTC.